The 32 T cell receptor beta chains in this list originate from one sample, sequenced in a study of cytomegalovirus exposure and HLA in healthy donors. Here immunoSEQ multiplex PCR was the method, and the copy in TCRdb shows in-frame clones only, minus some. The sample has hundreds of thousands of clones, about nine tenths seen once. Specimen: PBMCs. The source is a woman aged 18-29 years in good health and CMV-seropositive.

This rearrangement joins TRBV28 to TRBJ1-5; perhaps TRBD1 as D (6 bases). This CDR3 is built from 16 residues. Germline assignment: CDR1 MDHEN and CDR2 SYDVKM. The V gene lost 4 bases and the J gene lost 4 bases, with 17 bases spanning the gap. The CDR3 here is CASSWARTALNQPQHF. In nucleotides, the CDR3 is TGTGCCAGCAGTTGGGCCCGGACAGCCCTTAATCAGCCCCAGCATTTT.

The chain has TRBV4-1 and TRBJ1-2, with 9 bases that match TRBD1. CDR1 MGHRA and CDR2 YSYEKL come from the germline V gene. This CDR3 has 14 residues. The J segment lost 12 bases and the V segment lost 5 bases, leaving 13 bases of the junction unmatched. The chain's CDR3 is CASSSRGTGSLHTF. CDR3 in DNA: TGCGCCAGCAGCTCACGAGGGACAGGGTCCCTCCACACCTTC.

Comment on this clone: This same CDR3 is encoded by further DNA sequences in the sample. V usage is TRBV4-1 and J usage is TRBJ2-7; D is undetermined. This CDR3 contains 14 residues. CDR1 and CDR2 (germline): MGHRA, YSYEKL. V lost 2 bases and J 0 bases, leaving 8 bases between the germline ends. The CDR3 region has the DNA TGCGCCAGCAGCCAACTTCGGGTCTCCTACGAGCAGTACTTC. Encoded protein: CASSQLRVSYEQYF.

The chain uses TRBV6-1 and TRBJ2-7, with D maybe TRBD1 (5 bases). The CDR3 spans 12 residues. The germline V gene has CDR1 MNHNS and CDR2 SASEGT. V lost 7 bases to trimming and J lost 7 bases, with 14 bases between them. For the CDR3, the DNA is TGTGCCAGCACCCACCAGGGTGGGGAGCAGTACTTC. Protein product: CASTHQGGEQYF.

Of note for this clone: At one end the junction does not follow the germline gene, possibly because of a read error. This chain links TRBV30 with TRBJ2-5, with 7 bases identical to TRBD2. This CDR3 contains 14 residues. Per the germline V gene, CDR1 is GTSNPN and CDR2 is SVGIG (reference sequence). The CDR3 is CARRPAGRLETQYF. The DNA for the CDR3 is TGTGCCCGGAGACCAGCGGGGCGGCTCGAGACCCAGTACTTC.

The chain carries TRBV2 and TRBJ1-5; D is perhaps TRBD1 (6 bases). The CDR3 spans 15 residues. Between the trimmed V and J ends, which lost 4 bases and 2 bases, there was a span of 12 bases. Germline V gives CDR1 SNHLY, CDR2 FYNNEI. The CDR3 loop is CASSVQGRGNQPQHF. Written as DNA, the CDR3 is TGTGCCAGCAGTGTACAGGGAAGGGGCAATCAGCCCCAGCATTTT.

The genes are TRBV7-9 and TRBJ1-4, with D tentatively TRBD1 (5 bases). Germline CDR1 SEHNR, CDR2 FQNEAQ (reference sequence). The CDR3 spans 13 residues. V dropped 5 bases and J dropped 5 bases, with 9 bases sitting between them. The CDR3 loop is CASSPKGNEKLFF. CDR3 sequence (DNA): TGTGCCAGCAGCCCCAAGGGGAATGAAAAACTGTTTTTT.

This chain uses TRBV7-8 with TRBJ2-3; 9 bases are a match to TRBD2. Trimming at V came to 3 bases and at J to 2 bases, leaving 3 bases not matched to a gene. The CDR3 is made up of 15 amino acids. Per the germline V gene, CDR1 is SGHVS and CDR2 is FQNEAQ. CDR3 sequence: CASSFAGGPTDTQYF. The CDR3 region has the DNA TGTGCCAGCAGCTTTGCGGGAGGGCCCACAGATACGCAGTATTTT.

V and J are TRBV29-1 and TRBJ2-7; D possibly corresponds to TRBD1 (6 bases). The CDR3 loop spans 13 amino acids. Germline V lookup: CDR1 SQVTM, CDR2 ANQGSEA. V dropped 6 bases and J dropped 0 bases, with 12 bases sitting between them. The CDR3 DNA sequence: TGCAGCGTCCCCTCGACAGGCTCCTACGAGCAGTACTTC. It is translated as CSVPSTGSYEQYF.

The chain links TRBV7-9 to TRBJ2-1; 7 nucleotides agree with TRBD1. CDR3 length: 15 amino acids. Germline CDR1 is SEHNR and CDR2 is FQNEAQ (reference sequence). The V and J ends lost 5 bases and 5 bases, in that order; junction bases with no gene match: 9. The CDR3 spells CASSQGQARHNEQFF. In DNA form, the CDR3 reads TGTGCCAGCAGCCAAGGACAGGCGCGCCACAATGAGCAGTTCTTC.

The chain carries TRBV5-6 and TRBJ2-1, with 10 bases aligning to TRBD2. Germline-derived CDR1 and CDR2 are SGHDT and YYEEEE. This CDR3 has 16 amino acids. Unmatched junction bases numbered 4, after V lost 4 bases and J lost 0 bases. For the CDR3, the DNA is TGTGCCAGCAGCCCAGGACTAGCGGCCTCCTACAATGAGCAGTTCTTC. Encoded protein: CASSPGLAASYNEQFF.

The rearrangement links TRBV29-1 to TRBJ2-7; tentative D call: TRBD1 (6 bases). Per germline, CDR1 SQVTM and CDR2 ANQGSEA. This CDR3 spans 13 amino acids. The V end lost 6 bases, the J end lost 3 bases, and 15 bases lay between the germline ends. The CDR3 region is CSVAWGQGYEQYF. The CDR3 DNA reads TGCAGCGTCGCATGGGGGCAAGGCTACGAGCAGTACTTC.

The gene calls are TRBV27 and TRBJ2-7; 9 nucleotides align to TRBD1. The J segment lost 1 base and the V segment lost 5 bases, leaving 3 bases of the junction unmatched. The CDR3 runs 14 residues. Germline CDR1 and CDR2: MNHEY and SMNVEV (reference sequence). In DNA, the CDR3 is TGTGCCAGCAGTCGGACAGGGGATTCCTACGAGCAGTACTTC. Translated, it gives CASSRTGDSYEQYF.

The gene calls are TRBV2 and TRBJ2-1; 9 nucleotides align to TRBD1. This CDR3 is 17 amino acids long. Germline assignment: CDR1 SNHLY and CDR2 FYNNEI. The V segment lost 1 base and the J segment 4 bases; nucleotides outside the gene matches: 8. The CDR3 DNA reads TGTGCCAGCAGTGAAGGGCTCGGGACAGGGAGTTACAATGAGCAGTTCTTC. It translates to CASSEGLGTGSYNEQFF. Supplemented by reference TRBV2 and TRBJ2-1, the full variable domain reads EPEVTQTPSHQVTQMGQEVILRCVPISNHLYFYWYRQILGQKVEFLVSFYNNEISEKSEIFDDQFSVERPDGSNFTLKIRSTKLEDSAMYFCASSEGLGTGSYNEQFFGPGTRLTVL.

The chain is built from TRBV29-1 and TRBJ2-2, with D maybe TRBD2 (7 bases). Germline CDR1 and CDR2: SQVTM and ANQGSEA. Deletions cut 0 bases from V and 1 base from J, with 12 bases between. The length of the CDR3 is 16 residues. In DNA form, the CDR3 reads TGCAGCGTTGAAGATTGGGGGGGCCAGAACACCGGGGAGCTGTTTTTT. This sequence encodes CSVEDWGGQNTGELFF.

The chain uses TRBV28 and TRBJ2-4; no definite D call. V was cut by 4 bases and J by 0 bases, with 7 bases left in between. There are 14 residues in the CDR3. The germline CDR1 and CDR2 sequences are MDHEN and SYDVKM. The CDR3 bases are TGTGCCAGCAGTTCCCAGGTAGCCAAAAACATTCAGTACTTC. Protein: CASSSQVAKNIQYF. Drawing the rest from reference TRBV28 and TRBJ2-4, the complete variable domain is DVKVTQSSRYLVKRTGEKVFLECVQDMDHENMFWYRQDPGLGLRLIYFSYDVKMKEKGDIPEGYSVSREKKERFSLILESASTNQTSMYLCASSSQVAKNIQYFGAGTRLSVL.

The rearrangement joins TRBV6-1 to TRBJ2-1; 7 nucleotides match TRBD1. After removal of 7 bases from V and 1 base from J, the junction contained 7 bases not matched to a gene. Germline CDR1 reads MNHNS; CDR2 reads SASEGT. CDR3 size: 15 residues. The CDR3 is CASNRMGQSYNEQFF. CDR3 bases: TGTGCCAGCAACCGGATGGGACAGTCCTACAATGAGCAGTTCTTC.

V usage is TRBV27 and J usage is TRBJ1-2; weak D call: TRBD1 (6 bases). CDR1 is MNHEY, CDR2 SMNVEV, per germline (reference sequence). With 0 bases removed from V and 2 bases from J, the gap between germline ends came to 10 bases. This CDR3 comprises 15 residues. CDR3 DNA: TGTGCCAGCAGTTTATCGGGTAGGGGGAACTATGGCTACACCTTC. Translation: CASSLSGRGNYGYTF.

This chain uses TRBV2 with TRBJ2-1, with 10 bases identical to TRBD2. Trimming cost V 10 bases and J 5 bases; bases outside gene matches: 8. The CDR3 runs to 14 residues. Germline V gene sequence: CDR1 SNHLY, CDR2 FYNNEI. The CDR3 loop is CATLGLAVNNEQFF. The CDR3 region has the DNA TGTGCCACCTTAGGACTAGCGGTAAACAATGAGCAGTTCTTC.

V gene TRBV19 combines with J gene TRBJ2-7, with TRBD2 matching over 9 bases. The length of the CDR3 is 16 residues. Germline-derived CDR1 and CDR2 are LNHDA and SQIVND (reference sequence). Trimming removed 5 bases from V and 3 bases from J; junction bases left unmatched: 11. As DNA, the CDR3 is TGTGCCAGTAGTCCTAGCGGGACGCTGGGGGACTACGAGCAGTACTTC. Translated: CASSPSGTLGDYEQYF. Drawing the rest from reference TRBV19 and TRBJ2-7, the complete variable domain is DGGITQSPKYLFRKEGQNVTLSCEQNLNHDAMYWYRQDPGQGLRLIYYSQIVNDFQKGDIAEGYSVSREKKESFPLTVTSAQKNPTAFYLCASSPSGTLGDYEQYFGPGTRLTVT.

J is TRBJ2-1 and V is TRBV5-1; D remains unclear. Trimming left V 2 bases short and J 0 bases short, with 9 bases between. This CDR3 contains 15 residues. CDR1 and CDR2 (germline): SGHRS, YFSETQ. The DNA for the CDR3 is TGCGCCAGCAGCTTTGAACAGAGCTCCTACAATGAGCAGTTCTTC. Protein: CASSFEQSSYNEQFF.

CDR3 protein: CASSLAWTGDGYTF. CDR3 bases: TGTGCCAGCAGCTTAGCGTGGACAGGGGATGGCTACACCTTC. The chain carries TRBV7-2 and TRBJ1-2; TRBD1 aligns across 9 bases. The CDR3 totals 14 residues. The germline gives CDR1 SGHTA, CDR2 FQGNSA. V gave up 0 bases and J gave up 6 bases; unmatched junction bases: 2.

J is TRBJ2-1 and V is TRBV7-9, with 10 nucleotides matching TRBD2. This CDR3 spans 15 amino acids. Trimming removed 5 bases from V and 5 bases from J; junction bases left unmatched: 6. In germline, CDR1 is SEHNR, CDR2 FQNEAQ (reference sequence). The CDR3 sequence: CASSTGLAEHNEQFF. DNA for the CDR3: TGTGCCAGCAGCACCGGACTAGCGGAACACAATGAGCAGTTCTTC.

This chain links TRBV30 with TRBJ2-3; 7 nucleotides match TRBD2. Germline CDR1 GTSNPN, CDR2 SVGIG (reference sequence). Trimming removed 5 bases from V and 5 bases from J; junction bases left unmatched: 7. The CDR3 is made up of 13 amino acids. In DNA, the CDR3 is TGTGCCTGGTCAGAGCGGGATGGAGATACGCAGTATTTT. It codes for CAWSERDGDTQYF. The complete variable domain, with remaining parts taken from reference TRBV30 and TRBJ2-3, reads SQTIHQWPATLVQPVGSPLSLECTVEGTSNPNLYWYRQAAGRGLQLLFYSVGIGQISSEVPQNLSASRPQDRQFILSSKKLLLSDSGFYLCAWSERDGDTQYFGPGTRLTVL.

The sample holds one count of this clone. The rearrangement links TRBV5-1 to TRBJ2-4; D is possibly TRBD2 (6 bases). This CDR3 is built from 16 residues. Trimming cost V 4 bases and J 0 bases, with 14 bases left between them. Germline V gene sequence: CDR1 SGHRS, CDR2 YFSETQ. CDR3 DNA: TGCGCCAGCAGCCCGGAGGGGATAATAGCCAAAAACATTCAGTACTTC. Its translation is CASSPEGIIAKNIQYF.

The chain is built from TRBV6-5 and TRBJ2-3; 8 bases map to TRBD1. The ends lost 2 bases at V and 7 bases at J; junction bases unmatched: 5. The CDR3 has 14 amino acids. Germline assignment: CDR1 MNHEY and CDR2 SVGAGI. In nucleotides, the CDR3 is TGTGCCAGCAGTTACAGCCAGGGGGCAAATACGCAGTATTTT. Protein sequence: CASSYSQGANTQYF.

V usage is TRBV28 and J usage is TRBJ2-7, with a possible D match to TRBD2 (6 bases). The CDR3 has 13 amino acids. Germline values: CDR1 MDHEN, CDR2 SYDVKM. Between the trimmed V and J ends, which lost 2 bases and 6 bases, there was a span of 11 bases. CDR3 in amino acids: CASSLRGGREQYF. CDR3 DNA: TGTGCCAGCAGTTTAAGGGGAGGTCGCGAGCAGTACTTC.

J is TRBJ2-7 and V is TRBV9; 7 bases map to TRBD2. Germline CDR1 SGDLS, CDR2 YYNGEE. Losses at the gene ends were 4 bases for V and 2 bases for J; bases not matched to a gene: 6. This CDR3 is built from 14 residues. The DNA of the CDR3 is TGTGCCAGCAGCCCTTCAGCGGGAACCTACGAGCAGTACTTC. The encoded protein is CASSPSAGTYEQYF.

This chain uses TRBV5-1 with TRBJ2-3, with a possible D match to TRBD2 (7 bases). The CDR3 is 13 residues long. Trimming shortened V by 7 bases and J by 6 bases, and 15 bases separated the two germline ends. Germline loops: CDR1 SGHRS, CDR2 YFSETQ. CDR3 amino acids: CASRTRGPDTQYF. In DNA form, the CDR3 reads TGCGCCAGCCGAACGCGGGGGCCCGATACGCAGTATTTT.

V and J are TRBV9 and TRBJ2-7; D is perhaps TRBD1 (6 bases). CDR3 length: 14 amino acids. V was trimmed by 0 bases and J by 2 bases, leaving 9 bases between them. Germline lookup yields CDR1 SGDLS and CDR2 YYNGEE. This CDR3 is CASSVGAGAYEQYF. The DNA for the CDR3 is TGTGCCAGCAGCGTAGGGGCAGGGGCCTACGAGCAGTACTTC.

In nucleotides, the CDR3 is TGTGCCAGCAGCGCAACTCAAGCGGGCTCCTACAATGAGCAGTTCTTC. Translated, it gives CASSATQAGSYNEQFF. The chain joins TRBV9 to TRBJ2-1; D may be TRBD2 (6 bases). The germline V and J ends were trimmed by 3 bases and 0 bases, with 13 bases remaining between them. Germline-derived CDR1 and CDR2 are SGDLS and YYNGEE. The CDR3 is 16 amino acids.

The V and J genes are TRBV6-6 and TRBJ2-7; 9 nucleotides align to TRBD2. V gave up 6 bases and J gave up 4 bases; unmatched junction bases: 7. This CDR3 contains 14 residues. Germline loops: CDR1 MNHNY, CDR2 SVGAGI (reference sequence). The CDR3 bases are TGTGCCAGCAGCTTAGCGGGAGAGTCGTACGAGCAGTACTTC. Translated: CASSLAGESYEQYF.